This record covers a single T cell receptor beta chain. Original processing methods: Reference gene primer amplification gave estimated nucleated cell counts. TCRdb's copy holds only in-frame clones and misses some; the assay was immunoSEQ multiplex PCR. D and trimming come from the DNA, and the V and J calls and clone size come from that table. This table has 310,000 or so clones, 87% appearing once. The study recruited people aged 18 to 89 years across roughly 25 US areas. Recovered status in Cohort 3 required two negative PCRs, clearance, or symptom resolution. The data stem from a study of blood T cell repertoires in COVID-19. Study as a whole: Sites across the United States, Italy and Spain contributed samples from acute and convalescent COVID-19.

With 3 bases clipped from V and 0 bases from J, the junction kept 10 bases outside the gene matches. Germline lookup yields CDR1 DFQATT and CDR2 SNEGSKA (reference sequence). This CDR3 spans 18 amino acids. V usage is TRBV20-1 and J usage is TRBJ2-3; 12 nucleotides line up with TRBD2. Input material: PBMCs or T cells enriched from blood (not recorded which). This clonotype was sampled from a woman in her 30s who had recovered from COVID-19. The CDR3 protein is CSASRLAGGLLSTDTQYF. Here the CDR3 DNA reads TGCAGTGCTAGTAGGCTAGCGGGGGGGTTGTTGAGCACAGATACGCAGTATTTT.